This T cell receptor (beta chain) was identified in a study of blood T cell repertoires in COVID-19. Background on the study: Donors in the United States, Italy and Spain gave samples during acute or convalescent COVID-19.

Deletions cut 5 bases from V and 1 base from J, with 8 bases between. This CDR3 has 14 amino acids. In germline, CDR1 is PRHDT, CDR2 FYEKMQ (reference sequence). Some clones are missing from TCRdb's copy, which holds only in-frame ones; the method was immunoSEQ multiplex PCR. The sample carries over 85,000 clones, 70% to 90% recorded once. This TCR derives from a man between 65 and 85 years old with acute or convalescent COVID-19. The sample taken for sequencing was peripheral blood. This chain links TRBV13 with TRBJ2-2; D call uncertain. CDR3 in amino acids: CASSLLRNTGELFF. DNA of the CDR3: TGTGCCAGCAGCCTACTAAGGAACACCGGGGAGCTGTTTTTT. The variable domain in full, with the rest retrieved from reference TRBV13 and TRBJ2-2, is AAGVIQSPRHLIKEKRETATLKCYPIPRHDTVYWYQQGPGQDPQFLISFYEKMQSDKGSIPDRFSAQQFSDYHSELNMSSLELGDSALYFCASSLLRNTGELFFGEGSRLTVL.